Presented here are 32 T cell receptor beta chains from one specimen sequenced in a study of molecular identifiers for immune sequencing clone quantification. TCRdb redid the calling of the PCR reads with MiXCR, one entry per CDR3 protein. Among 490,000 or so distinct CDR3 sequences listed, 25% were seen once. Source material: naive CD8+ T cells from blood, with Jurkat cell RNA spiked in. Subset in this sample: FACS-sorted CD8+CD4-CCR7+CD45RA+ naive T cells. Every receptor here comes from a human donor in good health. Some libraries in this study had Jurkat cell RNA spiked in.

In the case of this clonotype: A much larger clone lies a single base off, so this may be a read error. The DNA is omitted, as the CDR3 cannot be located on it reliably, and the CDR3 follows TCRdb's listing. The chain is built from TRBV9 and TRBJ1-5. The germline CDR1 and CDR2 sequences are SGDLS and YYNGEE. Counting both end residues, the CDR3 totals 14 amino acids. CDR3 in amino acids: CASSVGGGNQPQRF.

There are a few counts of this clonotype. The chain carries TRBV7-9 and TRBJ2-3; 10 nucleotides agree with TRBD1. V dropped 5 bases and J dropped 3; count of bases not matched to a gene: 14. CDR1 SEHNR and CDR2 FQNEAQ come from the germline V gene (reference sequence). The CDR3 covers 18 residues. The CDR3 nucleotides read TGTGCCAGCAGCACCACCGGGACAGGGGTGATGGGGACAGATACGCAGTATTTT. Its protein is CASSTTGTGVMGTDTQYF.

CDR3 amino acids: CASSPLGRASDTEAFF. Written as DNA, the CDR3 is TGTGCCAGCAGTCCCCTAGGTCGGGCCTCGGACACTGAAGCTTTCTTT. The V and J genes are TRBV28 and TRBJ1-1; D gene ambiguous. The germline gives CDR1 MDHEN, CDR2 SYDVKM. V lost 5 bases, J lost 3 bases, and 19 bases lay in between. This CDR3 is built from 16 residues.

Points on this clonotype: A read error is possible here, since a much larger clone lies one base away. This rearrangement joins TRBV5-5 to TRBJ2-5, with 7 bases aligning to TRBD2. This CDR3 spans 15 amino acids. Trimming at V came to 4 bases and at J to 0 bases, leaving 6 bases not matched to a gene. Germline CDR1 SGHKS, CDR2 YYEKEE (reference sequence). This chain's CDR3 is CASSRDYVHQETQYF. CDR3 in DNA: TGTGCCAGCAGCCGGGACTACGTACACCAAGAGACCCAGTACTTC. The whole variable domain, filled in from reference TRBV5-5 and TRBJ2-5, reads DAGVTQSPTHLIKTRGQQVTLRCSPISGHKSVSWYQQVLGQGPQFIFQYYEKEERGRGNFPDRFSARQFPNYSSELNVNALLLGDSALYLCASSRDYVHQETQYFGPGTRLLVL.

This clonotype was picked up one time. The chain links TRBV5-6 to TRBJ2-3; perhaps D is TRBD1 or TRBD2 (5 bases each). Trimming pared 3 bases from V and 0 bases from J, leaving 17 bases between. Germline V gene lookup returns CDR1 SGHDT and CDR2 YYEEEE. The CDR3 runs to 17 residues. The DNA for the CDR3 is TGTGCCAGCAGCTCGACCTCGGGGCTAGTAAGCACAGATACGCAGTATTTT. Translation: CASSSTSGLVSTDTQYF.

Many counts were recorded for this clonotype. The chain uses TRBV20-1 and TRBJ2-7, with 7 positions matching TRBD1. The junction had 9 bases not matched to a gene; V was cut back by 6 bases and J by 1 base. Germline V gene data show CDR1 as DFQATT and CDR2 as SNEGSKA (reference sequence). The CDR3 is made up of 14 amino acids. The CDR3 sequence: CSAPPEGASYEQYF. For the CDR3, the DNA is TGCAGTGCCCCGCCAGAGGGGGCGTCCTACGAGCAGTACTTC.

V and J are TRBV12-3 or TRBV12-4 and TRBJ2-5; D is ambiguous. Trimming stripped 5 bases from V and 2 bases from J, with 12 bases between. The CDR3 is 14 amino acids. The CDR3, as DNA: TGTGCCAGCAGTCGGAGCGTCGGTCAAGAGACCCAGTACTTC. It is translated as CASSRSVGQETQYF.

This clonotype was seen a handful of times. The rearrangement links TRBV6-1 to TRBJ2-1, with a weak D call TRBD2 (6 bases). The V and J ends lost 1 base and 4 bases respectively, with 11 bases between them. Per the germline V gene, CDR1 is MNHNS and CDR2 is SASEGT. The CDR3 loop spans 15 amino acids. This CDR3 is CASSEGTGVYNEQFF. CDR3 in DNA: TGTGCCAGCAGTGAAGGTACGGGGGTTTACAATGAGCAGTTCTTC.

The chain links TRBV11-3 to TRBJ2-1; 9 bases fit TRBD1. V lost 6 bases to trimming and J lost 5 bases; unmatched junction nucleotides: 8. This CDR3 is 15 amino acids long. CDR1 is SGHNT and CDR2 is YENEEA in the germline V gene. CDR3 sequence (DNA): TGTGCCAGCAGAAACCGGGACAGGGCGGACAATGAGCAGTTCTTC. Translation: CASRNRDRADNEQFF.

This clonotype was seen many times. The CDR3 nucleotides are TGCGCCAGCACCCTGACAGGGAACACTGAAGCTTTCTTT. Protein: CASTLTGNTEAFF. The rearrangement joins TRBV4-3 to TRBJ1-1; D might be TRBD1 (6 bases). From germline, CDR1 is LGHNA and CDR2 YSLEER. The CDR3 spans 13 residues. Trimming took 7 bases from V and 1 from J, leaving 10 bases between them.

V gene TRBV6-1 combines with J gene TRBJ1-2, with a weak D call TRBD1 (5 bases). V was clipped by 7 bases and J by 3 bases, with 12 bases between them. Germline V gene sequence: CDR1 MNHNS, CDR2 SASEGT. CDR3 length equals 13 residues. CDR3 loop: CASNRGDYYGYTF. For the CDR3, the DNA is TGTGCCAGCAATCGGGGGGATTACTATGGCTACACCTTC.

The V and J genes are TRBV6-2 or TRBV6-3 and TRBJ2-3; 13 nucleotides align to TRBD2. CDR3 length: 16 amino acids. V lost 5 bases and J lost 4; bases outside the gene matches: 6. Germline V gene lookup returns CDR1 MNHEY and CDR2 SVGEGT. The CDR3: CASSKWTSGSSDTQYF. For the CDR3, the DNA is TGTGCCAGCAGTAAGTGGACTAGCGGGAGTTCAGATACGCAGTATTTT.

Ten or more counts support this clonotype. The chain carries TRBV4-1 and TRBJ1-1; a weak D match, TRBD1 (5 bases). Germline values: CDR1 MGHRA, CDR2 YSYEKL. CDR3 length equals 14 residues. Trimming took off 1 base at V and 4 bases at J, with 10 bases between the two ends. This chain's CDR3 is CASSQGEGPTEAFF. DNA of the CDR3: TGCGCCAGCAGCCAAGGGGAGGGGCCCACTGAAGCTTTCTTT.

This clonotype was counted a few times. The germline gene is not matched at one end of the junction; a read error may be the cause. The V call is TRBV5-3, the J call TRBJ2-3; weak D call: TRBD1 (6 bases). TRBV5-3 is an ORF, with its function uncertain. This CDR3 is built from 16 residues. CDR3 sequence (DNA): TGTGCCAGCAGCTTGCCCCAGGGGCTTTACACAGATACGCAGTATTTT. It specifies CASSLPQGLYTDTQYF.

This clonotype was picked up a small number of times. V usage is TRBV7-9 and J usage is TRBJ2-5, with D perhaps assigned TRBD1 or TRBD2 (5 bases each). This CDR3 spans 15 amino acids. Trimming took off 6 bases at V and 0 bases at J, with 14 bases between the two ends. The germline V gene has CDR1 SEHNR and CDR2 FQNEAQ (reference sequence). The CDR3 bases are TGTGCCAGCAGTCCTTCCGGGGCGGACCAAGAGACCCAGTACTTC. Its protein product is CASSPSGADQETQYF.

The sample holds many counts of this clonotype. The rearrangement joins TRBV12-3 or TRBV12-4 to TRBJ1-5; weak D call: TRBD1 (5 bases). CDR3 length: 14 residues. The V end was cut by 3 bases, the J end by 6 bases, with 12 bases between. CDR3 bases: TGTGCCAGCAGTTTGGTGGGGGAGTTTCAGCCCCAGCATTTT. Residues: CASSLVGEFQPQHF.

This clonotype appeared a few times. The chain is built from TRBV7-9 and TRBJ1-6, with 10 bases identical to TRBD1. The CDR3 runs to 16 residues. CDR1 and CDR2 (germline): SEHNR, FQNEAQ (reference sequence). Losses at the gene ends were 1 base for V and 8 bases for J; bases not matched to a gene: 5. DNA of the CDR3: TGTGCCAGCAGCTTAGGACAGGGGGCGGCGGATTCACCCCTCCACTTT. Translation: CASSLGQGAADSPLHF. The full variable domain, its missing parts supplied by reference TRBV7-9 and TRBJ1-6, is DTGVSQNPRHKITKRGQNVTFRCDPISEHNRLYWYRQTLGQGPEFLTYFQNEAQLEKSRLLSDRFSAERPKGSFSTLEIQRTEQGDSAMYLCASSLGQGAADSPLHFGNGTRLTVT.

This clonotype appeared many times. The J gene is TRBJ1-3, the V gene TRBV7-9, with unresolved D. Between the trimmed V and J ends, which lost 0 bases and 0 bases, there was a span of 9 bases. This CDR3 is 16 amino acids long. Germline CDR1 is SEHNR and CDR2 is FQNEAQ (reference sequence). Written as DNA, the CDR3 is TGTGCCAGCAGCTTAGCGCTAAGGAACTCTGGAAACACCATATATTTT. This gives the protein CASSLALRNSGNTIYF.

As for this clonotype: It may be a read error: a sequence one base away is much more abundant. The chain joins TRBV20-1 to TRBJ2-7, with 9 bases aligning to TRBD1. The length of the CDR3 is 14 residues. The V gene's germline CDR1 is DFQATT and CDR2 SNEGSKA (reference sequence). J was trimmed by 6 bases and V by 0 bases; bases with no gene match: 6. CDR3: CSARDPDRGFEQYF. CDR3 nucleotides: TGCAGTGCTAGAGATCCAGACAGGGGGTTCGAGCAGTACTTC.

The V call is TRBV6-6, the J call TRBJ1-5, with D possibly TRBD1 on 6 matching bases. The germline gives CDR1 MNHNY, CDR2 SVGAGI (reference sequence). V lost 6 bases and J lost 8, with 20 bases in between. CDR3 length: 15 residues. CDR3 amino acids: CASSFLDSGKEPQHF. CDR3 bases: TGTGCCAGCAGCTTTTTGGACAGCGGAAAAGAGCCCCAGCATTTT.

The V call is TRBV7-2, the J call TRBJ1-1; a weak D match, TRBD1 (6 bases). The germline V gene encodes CDR1 SGHTA and CDR2 FQGNSA. V was trimmed by 3 bases and J by 5 bases, leaving 16 bases between them. The CDR3 totals 15 residues. CDR3 amino acids: CASSFLAGAGTEAFF. CDR3 DNA: TGTGCCAGCAGCTTCCTGGCAGGGGCGGGGACTGAAGCTTTCTTT.

V and J are TRBV11-2 and TRBJ2-4; TRBD1 matches 8 bases. The CDR3 length is 17 residues. V was pared by 5 bases and J by 5 bases, with 14 bases of the junction left unmatched. Germline V gene sequence: CDR1 SGHAT, CDR2 FQNNGV. The chain's CDR3 is CASSGRPGQVMENIQYF. The CDR3 nucleotides are TGTGCCAGCAGCGGGAGACCGGGACAGGTTATGGAAAACATTCAGTACTTC. Full variable domain (outside the CDR3, taken from reference TRBV11-2 and TRBJ2-4): EAGVAQSPRYKIIEKRQSVAFWCNPISGHATLYWYQQILGQGPKLLIQFQNNGVVDDSQLPKDRFSAERLKGVDSTLKIQPAKLEDSAVYLCASSGRPGQVMENIQYFGAGTRLSVL.

Only a few counts were recorded for this clonotype. V gene TRBV29-1 combines with J gene TRBJ1-4, with D maybe TRBD1 (6 bases). This CDR3 contains 14 residues. In germline, CDR1 is SQVTM, CDR2 ANQGSEA. Trimming pared 2 bases from V and 7 bases from J, leaving 14 bases between. CDR3: CSVESVRGGEKLFF. The DNA for the CDR3 is TGCAGCGTTGAATCGGTCAGGGGTGGTGAAAAACTGTTTTTT.

In regard to this clonotype: This may arise from a read error, as a much more abundant clone is one base away. V gene TRBV4-2 combines with J gene TRBJ2-7; 8 nucleotides match TRBD2. The CDR3 covers 15 residues. Germline V CDR1 and CDR2: LGHNA, YNFKEQ. The CDR3 region is CASSQVPGGAYAQYF. The CDR3 bases are TGTGCCAGCAGCCAAGTTCCCGGGGGGGCCTACGCGCAGTACTTC.

On this clonotype: A much larger clone sits a single nucleotide away, making a read error possible. This chain joins TRBV7-9 and TRBJ2-6, with D tentatively TRBD1 (5 bases). Germline CDR1 reads SEHNR; CDR2 reads FQNEAQ (reference sequence). The CDR3 runs 18 residues. The CDR3 region is CASSLPKIGVPGAHVLTF. The CDR3 nucleotides read TGTGCCAGCAGCTTACCAAAGATTGGGGTTCCTGGGGCCCACGTCCTGACTTTC.

J is TRBJ2-3 and V is TRBV24-1, with D perhaps matching TRBD1 or TRBD2 (5 bases each). Germline V gives CDR1 KGHDR, CDR2 SFDVKD. V lost 5 bases and J lost 4, with 21 bases in between. This CDR3 region has 17 residues. The CDR3 bases are TGTGCCACCAGTGGGGGTAGACAGACGGAGAGGGCAGATACGCAGTATTTT. It codes for CATSGGRQTERADTQYF.

This clonotype was detected many times. The genes are TRBV30 and TRBJ2-7, with a tentative D call TRBD1 (6 bases). Trimming left V 2 bases short and J 5 bases short, with 16 bases between. Germline values: CDR1 GTSNPN, CDR2 SVGIG (reference sequence). This CDR3 comprises 14 residues. The CDR3 nucleotides read TGTGCCTGGAGTCAGACAGGTCCTACGGACGAGCAGTACTTC. Translation: CAWSQTGPTDEQYF.

The chain links TRBV7-9 to TRBJ1-3; D gene unclear. Germline V gene sequence: CDR1 SEHNR, CDR2 FQNEAQ (reference sequence). Between the trimmed V and J ends, which lost 0 bases and 0 bases, there was a span of 12 bases. The CDR3 totals 17 residues. The CDR3 nucleotides are TGTGCCAGCAGCTTAGCGTATCCGGGCGGCTCTGGAAACACCATATATTTT. It specifies CASSLAYPGGSGNTIYF.

The CDR3 DNA reads TGCGCCAGCAGCCAGGGACAGGGGGGCGCTCAGCCCCAGCATTTT. It codes for CASSQGQGGAQPQHF. This chain uses TRBV4-3 with TRBJ1-5; 11 positions agree with TRBD1. The length of the CDR3 is 15 residues. CDR1 and CDR2 from the germline V gene are LGHNA and YSLEER. V gave up 3 bases and J gave up 6 bases; unmatched junction bases: 4.

This clonotype has only a few counts. The J gene is TRBJ2-5, the V gene TRBV10-2, with 8 bases matching TRBD2. Trimming cost V 5 bases and J 1 base; bases outside gene matches: 3. In germline, CDR1 is WSHSY, CDR2 SAAADI. This CDR3 comprises 14 residues. This CDR3 reads CASSLAGRQETQYF. CDR3 in DNA: TGCGCCAGCAGTCTAGCGGGCCGCCAAGAGACCCAGTACTTC.

J is TRBJ2-7 and V is TRBV20-1; TRBD2 matches at 7 bases. Germline trimming cut 3 bases from V and 0 bases from J; bases unmatched to any gene: 5. The CDR3 sequence is 14 residues long. Germline CDR1 reads DFQATT; CDR2 reads SNEGSKA (reference sequence). The CDR3 DNA is TGCAGTGCTAGGTCGCTAGCGGTCTCCTACGAGCAGTACTTC. Protein sequence: CSARSLAVSYEQYF.

This clonotype was counted ten times or more. This chain uses TRBV4-1 with TRBJ1-1; the D is unclear. V lost 0 bases, J lost 0 bases, and 5 bases lay in between. This CDR3 is 14 amino acids long. Per the germline V gene, CDR1 is MGHRA and CDR2 is YSYEKL. Here the CDR3 DNA reads TGCGCCAGCAGCCAAGAACAGATGAACACTGAAGCTTTCTTT. This encodes CASSQEQMNTEAFF.